These 4 T cell receptor beta chains were sequenced from one sample in a study of cytomegalovirus exposure and HLA in healthy donors (dated by TCRdb to about 2017). Library preparation employed the immunoSEQ multiplex PCR assay. For the multiplex PCR, a mixture combining 60 forward primers for TCR Vbeta segments and 13 reverse primers for TCR Jbeta segments was used. Here the immuneACCESS table is served through TCRdb, limited to in-frame sequences with V and J called. Missing clones are a known gap in these copies; in checked studies unresolved V genes cover under half, and the rest lacks a known reason. This sample holds around 58,000 clones; approximately 80% were observed only once. Of the sample, around 2.5% falls within the top ten clones. The sequenced sample consisted of PBMCs. The origin of the receptors is a female donor in good health and CMV-seronegative.

This clone was observed a handful of times. The chain employs TRBV7-3 and TRBJ2-1; the match to TRBD2 covers 7 bases. The CDR3 runs 14 residues. J gave up 6 bases and V 4 bases, and 6 bases lay outside the gene matches. Germline V gene sequence: CDR1 SGHTA, CDR2 FQGTGA. The CDR3 DNA is TGTGCCAGCAGCTCTAGGACTAGATCCAATGAGCAGTTCTTC. Protein: CASSSRTRSNEQFF.

This rearrangement joins TRBV27 to TRBJ2-7, with D unclear. This CDR3 is built from 13 residues. Germline values: CDR1 MNHEY, CDR2 SMNVEV (reference sequence). The V gene lost 0 bases and the J gene lost 3 bases, with 6 bases spanning the gap. The CDR3 sequence: CASSLSASYEQYF. The CDR3 nucleotides read TGTGCCAGCAGTTTATCAGCTAGCTACGAGCAGTACTTC.

The rearrangement links TRBV5-1 to TRBJ2-5, with 7 bases lining up with TRBD2. Germline V gene lookup returns CDR1 SGHRS and CDR2 YFSETQ. V dropped 5 bases and J dropped 0; count of bases not matched to a gene: 10. CDR3 length equals 16 residues. The DNA for the CDR3 is TGCGCCAGCAGAAAAGCGGGGTTGGAGGACCAAGAGACCCAGTACTTC. Its protein product is CASRKAGLEDQETQYF.

This chain joins TRBV28 and TRBJ1-2, with D unclear. Germline values: CDR1 MDHEN, CDR2 SYDVKM. The CDR3 loop spans 12 amino acids. Trimming left V 3 bases short and J 4 bases short, with 6 bases between. The CDR3 bases are TGTGCCAGCAGTTTCCAGGTCTATGGCTACACCTTC. Residues: CASSFQVYGYTF.